This TCR beta chain was recovered during a study of T cells in localized non-small cell lung cancer. Between the trimmed V and J ends, which lost 4 bases and 0 bases, there was a span of 24 bases. In germline, CDR1 is LNHDA, CDR2 SQIVND (reference sequence). The CDR3 contains 20 residues. A note on this clone: Its antigen is as yet unknown.

Produced via immunoSEQ multiplex PCR; TCRdb's table is partial and in-frame only. Found here are roughly 30,000 clones, about 89% of them singletons; the top ten hold 2.5% to 3.5%. The study's findings and limits: Across samples, adjacent lung featured a median 57 of the top 100 tumor clones. Higher blood T cell density went with longer overall survival. Uninvolved nearby lung showed the greatest T cell clonality, exceeding that found in tumor. The study sequenced only one region of the tumor. As a result, intratumor heterogeneity could not be excluded and remains possible.

The TCR was taken from a female donor older than 55 with stage I lung adenocarcinoma. The input for sequencing was peripheral blood, taken before any cancer treatment. The rearrangement uses TRBV19 and TRBJ2-2; no definite D call. The CDR3 nucleotides are TGTGCCAGTAGTAGTAAGCCCCCTCAGCTGATACTCGCGAACACCGGGGAGCTGTTTTTT. This gives the protein CASSSKPPQLILANTGELFF.